This T cell receptor beta chain derives from a study of a mutant IDH1 vaccine in newly diagnosed glioma. Specified time point: week 11, during vaccination. In every dose of vaccine, 300 ug of mutant IDH1 20-mer peptide was given alongside topical imiquimod. The donors' diagnosis was new WHO grade 3 or 4 astrocytoma that was IDH1-mutant and ATRX-lost. The CDR3 is 14 amino acids. The V and J ends lost 8 bases and 2 bases respectively, with 16 bases between them. Germline V gene lookup returns CDR1 MNHEY and CDR2 SVGAGI. Produced via immunoSEQ multiplex PCR; TCRdb's table is partial and in-frame only. The sample has approximately 110,000 clones; 90% are singletons. Comments on this clone: The antigen is not known.

The chain combines TRBV6-5 with TRBJ2-7, with D perhaps assigned TRBD1 or TRBD2 (6 bases each). This sequence was found in a woman between 45 and 60 years old with glioma. The sample here was PBMCs, taken from a glioma patient whose treatment included an IDH1 peptide vaccine. CDR3 bases: TGTGCCAGCCTCCTTGCGGGACACCCCTACGAGCAGTACTTC. This codes for CASLLAGHPYEQYF.